Detailed here is one TCR beta chain. Its antigen is unknown. TCRdb reanalysed the 5' RACE reads using MiXCR and keeps one entry per CDR3 protein. This table has some 500,000 distinct CDR3 sequences, just under 10% appearing once. This sample was taken from a study of identical twins. Whole-study findings and limits: Invariant MAIT and iNKT cells may have partly biased zero-insertion analyses. A cross-sectional statistical analysis, not follow-up of the same donors, supported the conclusions.

These records were also assigned to another study, of yellow fever vaccine responses in identical twins.

The material sequenced was PBMCs. The TCR comes from a woman under 30 in good health.

CDR3 sequence: CASTERSYNEQFF. The CDR3 DNA follows: TGTGCCAGCACCGAGCGGAGCTACAATGAGCAGTTCTTC. V is TRBV7-9 and J is TRBJ2-1; D is possibly TRBD2 (5 bases). With 7 bases removed from V and 3 bases from J, the gap between germline ends came to 10 bases. CDR1 is SEHNR, CDR2 FQNEAQ, per germline (reference sequence). This CDR3 region has 13 residues.